This T cell receptor beta chain came from a study of identical twins. There are a few counts of this clonotype. Antigen: not known. Study results and limitations: Abundant beta clonotypes from cord blood had fewer insertions, unlike memory repertoires, which showed none. Out-of-frame alpha sequences common to twins exhibited an excess of low generation probability.

The germline gives CDR1 SGHTA, CDR2 FQGNSA. This CDR3 is 15 amino acids long. With 1 base clipped from V and 7 bases from J, the junction kept 7 bases outside the gene matches. TCRdb re-called the 5' RACE reads through MiXCR, storing one row per CDR3 protein. In the table there are more than 200,000 distinct CDR3 sequences, roughly an eighth of which are singletons. This clonotype was sampled from a woman aged 18-29 years in good health. This chain links TRBV7-2 with TRBJ1-2; TRBD1 agrees at 9 bases. The sequencing sample was made of memory (CD45RO+) T cells sorted from blood. The DNA for the CDR3 is TGTGCCAGCAGCTTAGAACTCGGACAGGGGACTGGCTACACCTTC. Its protein product is CASSLELGQGTGYTF.